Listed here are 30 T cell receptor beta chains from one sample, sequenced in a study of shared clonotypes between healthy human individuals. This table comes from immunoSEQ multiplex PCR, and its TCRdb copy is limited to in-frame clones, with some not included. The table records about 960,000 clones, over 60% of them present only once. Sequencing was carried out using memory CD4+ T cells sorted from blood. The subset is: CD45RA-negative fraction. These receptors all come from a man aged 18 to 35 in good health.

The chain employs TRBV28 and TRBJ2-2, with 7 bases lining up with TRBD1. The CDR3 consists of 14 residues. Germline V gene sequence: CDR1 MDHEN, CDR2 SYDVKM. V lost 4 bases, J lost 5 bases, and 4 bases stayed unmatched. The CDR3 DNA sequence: TGTGCCAGCAGTTCGGGACAGCTAACCGGGGAGCTGTTTTTT. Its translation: CASSSGQLTGELFF.

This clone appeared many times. The CDR3 region is CASSLSGSRYEQYF. CDR3 nucleotides: TGTGCCAGCAGCTTGTCCGGGAGTAGGTACGAGCAGTACTTC. This rearrangement joins TRBV11-2 to TRBJ2-7; weak D call: TRBD2 (6 bases). The CDR3 sequence is 14 residues long. Germline CDR1 is SGHAT and CDR2 is FQNNGV. V dropped 3 bases and J dropped 4 bases, with 13 bases sitting between them. The complete variable domain, with remaining parts taken from reference TRBV11-2 and TRBJ2-7, reads EAGVAQSPRYKIIEKRQSVAFWCNPISGHATLYWYQQILGQGPKLLIQFQNNGVVDDSQLPKDRFSAERLKGVDSTLKIQPAKLEDSAVYLCASSLSGSRYEQYFGPGTRLTVT.

The CDR3 here is CASRQGWEKLFF. The CDR3 DNA sequence: TGTGCCAGTAGACAGGGGTGGGAAAAACTGTTTTTT. V usage is TRBV19 and J usage is TRBJ1-4; the match to TRBD1 covers 7 bases. With V trimmed by 6 bases and J by 8 bases, 3 bases remained unmatched. There are 12 residues in the CDR3. In germline, CDR1 is LNHDA, CDR2 SQIVND (reference sequence).

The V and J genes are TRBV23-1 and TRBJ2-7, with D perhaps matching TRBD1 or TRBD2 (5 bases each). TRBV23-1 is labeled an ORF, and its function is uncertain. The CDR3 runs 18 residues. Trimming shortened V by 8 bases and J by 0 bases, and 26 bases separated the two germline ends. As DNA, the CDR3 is TGCGCCAGCGCAAGCGATTCCCGGGACGAAACTAGCTCCTACGAGCAGTACTTC. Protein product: CASASDSRDETSSYEQYF.

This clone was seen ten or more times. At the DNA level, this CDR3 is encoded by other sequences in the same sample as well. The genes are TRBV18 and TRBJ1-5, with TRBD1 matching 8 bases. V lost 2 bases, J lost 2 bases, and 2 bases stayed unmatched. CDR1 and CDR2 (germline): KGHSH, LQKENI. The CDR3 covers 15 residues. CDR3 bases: TGTGCCAGCTCACCAGACAGGGGCGGCAATCAGCCCCAGCATTTT. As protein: CASSPDRGGNQPQHF. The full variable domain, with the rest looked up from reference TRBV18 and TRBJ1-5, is NAGVMQNPRHLVRRRGQEARLRCSPMKGHSHVYWYRQLPEEGLKFMVYLQKENIIDESGMPKERFSAEFPKEGPSILRIQQVVRGDSAAYFCASSPDRGGNQPQHFGDGTRLSIL.

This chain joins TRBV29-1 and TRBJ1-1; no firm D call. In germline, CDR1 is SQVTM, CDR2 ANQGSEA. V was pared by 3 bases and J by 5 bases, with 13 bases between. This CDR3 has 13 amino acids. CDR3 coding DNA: TGCAGCGTTGAGGGCAGATTGAGAACTGAAGCTTTCTTT. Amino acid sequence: CSVEGRLRTEAFF. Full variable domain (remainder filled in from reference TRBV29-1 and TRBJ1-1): SAVISQKPSRDICQRGTSLTIQCQVDSQVTMMFWYRQQPGQSLTLIATANQGSEATYESGFVIDKFPISRPNLTFSTLTVSNMSPEDSSIYLCSVEGRLRTEAFFGQGTRLTVV.

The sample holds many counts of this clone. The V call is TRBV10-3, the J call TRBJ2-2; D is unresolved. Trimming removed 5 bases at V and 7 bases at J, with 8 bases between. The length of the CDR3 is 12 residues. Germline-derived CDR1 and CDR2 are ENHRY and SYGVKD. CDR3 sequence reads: CAISIGGGELFF. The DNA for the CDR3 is TGTGCCATCAGTATCGGTGGCGGGGAGCTGTTTTTT.

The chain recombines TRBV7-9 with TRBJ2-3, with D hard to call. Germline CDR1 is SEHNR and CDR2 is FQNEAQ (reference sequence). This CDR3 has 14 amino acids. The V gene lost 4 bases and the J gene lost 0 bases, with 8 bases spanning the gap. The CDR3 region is CASSSGRSTDTQYF. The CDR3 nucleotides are TGTGCCAGCAGCTCGGGTCGTAGCACAGATACGCAGTATTTT.

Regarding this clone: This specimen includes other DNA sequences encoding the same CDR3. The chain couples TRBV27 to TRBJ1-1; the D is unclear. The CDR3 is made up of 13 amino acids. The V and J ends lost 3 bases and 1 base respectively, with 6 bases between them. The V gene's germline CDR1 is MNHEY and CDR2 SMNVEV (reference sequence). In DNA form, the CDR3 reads TGTGCCAGCAGTTTGTTCCCGAACACTGAAGCTTTCTTT. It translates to CASSLFPNTEAFF.

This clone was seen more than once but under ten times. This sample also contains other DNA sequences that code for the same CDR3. CDR3 residues: CAWAQETQYF. The CDR3 DNA sequence: TGTGCCTGGGCGCAAGAGACCCAGTACTTC. The V gene is TRBV30, the J gene TRBJ2-5; D gene ambiguous. V shed 5 bases and J shed 2 bases, with 3 bases lying between them. The CDR3 loop spans 10 amino acids. Per the germline V gene, CDR1 is GTSNPN and CDR2 is SVGIG (reference sequence).

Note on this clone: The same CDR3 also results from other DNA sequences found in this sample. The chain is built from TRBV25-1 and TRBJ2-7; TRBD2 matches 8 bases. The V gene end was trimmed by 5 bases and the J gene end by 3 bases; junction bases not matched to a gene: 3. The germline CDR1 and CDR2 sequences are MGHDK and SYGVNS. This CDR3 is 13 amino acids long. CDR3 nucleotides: TGTGCCAGCAGTAAGAGCGGGAGCTACGAGCAGTACTTC. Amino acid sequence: CASSKSGSYEQYF.

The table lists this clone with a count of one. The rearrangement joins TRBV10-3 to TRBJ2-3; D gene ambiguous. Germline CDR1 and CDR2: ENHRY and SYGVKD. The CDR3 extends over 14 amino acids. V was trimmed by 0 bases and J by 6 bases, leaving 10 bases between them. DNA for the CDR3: TGTGCCATCAGTGAGTCGGGTTGGGTTGATACGCAGTATTTT. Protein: CAISESGWVDTQYF.

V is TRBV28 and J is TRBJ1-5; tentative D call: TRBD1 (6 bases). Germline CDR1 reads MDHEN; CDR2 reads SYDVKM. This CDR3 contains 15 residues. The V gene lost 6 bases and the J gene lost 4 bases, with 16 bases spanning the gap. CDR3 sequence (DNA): TGTGCCAGCAGCGCACAACAGGGTCAGAATCAGCCCCAGCATTTT. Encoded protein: CASSAQQGQNQPQHF.

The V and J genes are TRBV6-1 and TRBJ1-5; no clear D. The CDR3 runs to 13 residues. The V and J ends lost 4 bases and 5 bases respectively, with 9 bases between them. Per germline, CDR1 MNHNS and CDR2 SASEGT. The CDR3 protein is CASSAKTDQPQHF. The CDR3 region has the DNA TGTGCCAGCAGTGCAAAAACCGATCAGCCCCAGCATTTT.

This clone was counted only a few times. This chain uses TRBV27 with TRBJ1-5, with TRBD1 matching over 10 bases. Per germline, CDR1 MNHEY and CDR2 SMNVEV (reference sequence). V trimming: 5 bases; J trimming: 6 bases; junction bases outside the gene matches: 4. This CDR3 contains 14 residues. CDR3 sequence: CASSRQGAVQPQHF. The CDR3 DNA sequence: TGTGCCAGCAGTCGACAGGGGGCGGTTCAGCCCCAGCATTTT.

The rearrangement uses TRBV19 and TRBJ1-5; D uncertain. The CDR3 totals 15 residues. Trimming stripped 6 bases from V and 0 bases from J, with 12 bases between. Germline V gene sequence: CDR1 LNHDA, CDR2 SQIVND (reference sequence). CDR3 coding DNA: TGTGCCAGTAGACTAACAGAGTATAGCAATCAGCCCCAGCATTTT. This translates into CASRLTEYSNQPQHF.

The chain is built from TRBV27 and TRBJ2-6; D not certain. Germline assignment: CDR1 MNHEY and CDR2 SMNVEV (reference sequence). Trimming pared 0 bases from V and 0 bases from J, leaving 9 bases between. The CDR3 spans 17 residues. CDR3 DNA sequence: TGTGCCAGCAGTTTATCAAACTACTACTCTGGGGCCAACGTCCTGACTTTC. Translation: CASSLSNYYSGANVLTF.

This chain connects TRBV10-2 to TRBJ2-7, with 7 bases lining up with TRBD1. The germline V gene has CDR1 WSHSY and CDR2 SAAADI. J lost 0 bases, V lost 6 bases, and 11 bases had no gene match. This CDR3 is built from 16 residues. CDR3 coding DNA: TGCGCCAGCAGATCAGCCGGGACAGCTTACTCCTACGAGCAGTACTTC. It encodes CASRSAGTAYSYEQYF.

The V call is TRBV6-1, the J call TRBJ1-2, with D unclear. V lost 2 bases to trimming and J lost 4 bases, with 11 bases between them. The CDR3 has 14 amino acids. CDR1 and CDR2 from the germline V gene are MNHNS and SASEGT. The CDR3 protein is CASSELESFYGYTF. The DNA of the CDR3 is TGTGCCAGCAGTGAACTGGAATCATTCTATGGCTACACCTTC.

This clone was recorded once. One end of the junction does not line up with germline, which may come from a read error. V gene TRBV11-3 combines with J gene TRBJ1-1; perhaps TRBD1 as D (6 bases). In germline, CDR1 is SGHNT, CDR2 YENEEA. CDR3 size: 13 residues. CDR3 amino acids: CASRLGGGTEAFF. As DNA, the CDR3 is TGTGCCAGCAGGTTAGGAGGGGGCACTGAAGCTTTCTTT.

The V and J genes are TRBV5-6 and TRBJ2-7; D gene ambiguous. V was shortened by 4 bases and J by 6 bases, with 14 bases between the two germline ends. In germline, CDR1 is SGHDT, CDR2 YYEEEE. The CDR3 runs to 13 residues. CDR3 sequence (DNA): TGTGCCAGCAGCCAGATCTACCGCTCCGAGCAGTACTTC. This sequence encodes CASSQIYRSEQYF.

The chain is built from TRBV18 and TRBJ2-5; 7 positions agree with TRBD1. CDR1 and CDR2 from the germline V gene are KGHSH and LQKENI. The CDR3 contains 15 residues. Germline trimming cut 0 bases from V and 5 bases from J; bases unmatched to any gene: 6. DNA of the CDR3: TGTGCCAGCTCACCACCACTCCGACAGGGTGAGACCCAGTACTTC. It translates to CASSPPLRQGETQYF.

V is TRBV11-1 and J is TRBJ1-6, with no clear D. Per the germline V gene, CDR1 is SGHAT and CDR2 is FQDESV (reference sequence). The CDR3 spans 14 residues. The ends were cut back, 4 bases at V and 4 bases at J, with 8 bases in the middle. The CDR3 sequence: CASSSTGYNSPLHF. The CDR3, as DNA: TGTGCCAGCAGCTCTACGGGGTATAATTCACCCCTCCACTTT.

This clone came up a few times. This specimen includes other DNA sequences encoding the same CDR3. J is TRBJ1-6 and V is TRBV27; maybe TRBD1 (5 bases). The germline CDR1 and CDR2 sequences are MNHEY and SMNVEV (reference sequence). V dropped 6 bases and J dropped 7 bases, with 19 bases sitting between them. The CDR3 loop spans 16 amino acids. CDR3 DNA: TGTGCCAGCAGGGGAGTTTCGACAGCAGGGAATTCACCCCTCCACTTT. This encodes CASRGVSTAGNSPLHF.

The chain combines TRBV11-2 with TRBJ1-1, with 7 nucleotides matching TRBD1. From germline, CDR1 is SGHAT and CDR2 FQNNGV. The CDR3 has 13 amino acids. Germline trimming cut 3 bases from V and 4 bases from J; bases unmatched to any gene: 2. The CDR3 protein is CASSFTGATEAFF. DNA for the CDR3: TGTGCCAGCAGCTTTACAGGGGCCACTGAAGCTTTCTTT. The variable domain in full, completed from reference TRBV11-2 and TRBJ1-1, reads EAGVAQSPRYKIIEKRQSVAFWCNPISGHATLYWYQQILGQGPKLLIQFQNNGVVDDSQLPKDRFSAERLKGVDSTLKIQPAKLEDSAVYLCASSFTGATEAFFGQGTRLTVV.

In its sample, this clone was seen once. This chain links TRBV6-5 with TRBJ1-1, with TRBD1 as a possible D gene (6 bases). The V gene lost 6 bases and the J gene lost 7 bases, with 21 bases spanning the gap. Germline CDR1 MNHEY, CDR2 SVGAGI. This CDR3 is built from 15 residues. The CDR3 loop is CASRPPRGPISEAFF. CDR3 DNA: TGTGCCAGCAGACCACCCCGGGGGCCGATCAGTGAAGCTTTCTTT.

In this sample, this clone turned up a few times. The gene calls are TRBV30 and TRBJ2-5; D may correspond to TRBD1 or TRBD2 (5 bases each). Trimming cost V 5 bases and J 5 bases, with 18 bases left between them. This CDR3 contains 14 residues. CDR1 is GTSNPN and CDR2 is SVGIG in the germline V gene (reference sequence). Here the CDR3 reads CAWEAGTGVETQYF. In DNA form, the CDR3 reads TGTGCCTGGGAAGCCGGGACCGGGGTTGAGACCCAGTACTTC.

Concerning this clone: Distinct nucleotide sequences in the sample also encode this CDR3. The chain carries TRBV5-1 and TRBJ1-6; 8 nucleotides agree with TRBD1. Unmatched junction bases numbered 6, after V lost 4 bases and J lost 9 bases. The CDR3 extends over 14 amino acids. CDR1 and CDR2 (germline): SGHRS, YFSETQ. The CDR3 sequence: CASSLTGEGSPLHF. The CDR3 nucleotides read TGCGCCAGCAGCCTGACAGGGGAGGGTTCACCCCTCCACTTT.

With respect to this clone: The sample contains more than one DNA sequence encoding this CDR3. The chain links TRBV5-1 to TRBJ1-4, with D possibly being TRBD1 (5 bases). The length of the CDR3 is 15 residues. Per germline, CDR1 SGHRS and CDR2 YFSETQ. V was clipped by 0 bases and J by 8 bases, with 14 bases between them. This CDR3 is CASSLDTGTGEKLFF. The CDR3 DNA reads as TGCGCCAGCAGCTTGGATACAGGAACGGGCGAAAAACTGTTTTTT. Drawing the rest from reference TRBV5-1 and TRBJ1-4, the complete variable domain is KAGVTQTPRYLIKTRGQQVTLSCSPISGHRSVSWYQQTPGQGLQFLFEYFSETQRNKGNFPGRFSGRQFSNSRSEMNVSTLELGDSALYLCASSLDTGTGEKLFFGSGTQLSVL.

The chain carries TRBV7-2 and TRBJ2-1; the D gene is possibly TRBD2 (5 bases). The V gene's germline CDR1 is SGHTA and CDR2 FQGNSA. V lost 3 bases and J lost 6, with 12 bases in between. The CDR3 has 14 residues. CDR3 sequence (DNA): TGTGCCAGCAGCTTCTACGGGGAGCGCAATGAGCAGTTCTTC. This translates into CASSFYGERNEQFF.